The rows below give T cell receptor beta chains drawn from one sample of a study of blood T cells in healthy people across ages. TCRdb re-called the 5' RACE reads with MiXCR, one entry per CDR3 protein. The sample includes 790,000 or so distinct CDR3 sequences, approximately 53% of them seen just once. The sample consisted of blood. The receptors were gathered from a man in his forties in good health. CDR3s include the opening cysteine and the closing phenylalanine or tryptophan. D genes are given only for firm matches. Where a row states a size, it is once, few, many or the class of an expanded clone; other rows omit it.

abundance	j_gene	d_gene	v_gene	CDR3nt	CDR3aa
.	TRBJ2-7	TRBD1	TRBV7-9	TGTGCCAGCAGCCAAACGACAGGGTTTACAGGGCAGTACTTC	CASSQTTGFTGQYF
once	TRBJ2-1	TRBD2	TRBV7-2	TGTGCCAGCAGCCGCACTAGCGGGAGACACTACAATGAGCAGTTCTTC	CASSRTSGRHYNEQFF
few	TRBJ2-3	.	TRBV7-2	TGTGCCAGCAGGACGGGACCTCTCACAGATACGCAGTATTTT	CASRTGPLTDTQYF
few	TRBJ2-1	.	TRBV10-3	TGTGCCATCAGTGAGTCGTTCGGGTCAGGTACGAACAATGAGCAGTTCTTC	CAISESFGSGTNNEQFF
.	TRBJ1-2	.	TRBV20-1	TGCAGTGCTACCGGTTCGGGGTATGGCTACACCTTC	CSATGSGYGYTF
.	TRBJ1-2	.	TRBV20-1	TGCAGTGCTAGAGTACGGGACGCCTATGGCTACACCTTC	CSARVRDAYGYTF
few	TRBJ2-7	.	TRBV15	TGTGCCACCAGCAGTGCCAATTCCTACGAGCAGTACTTC	CATSSANSYEQYF
.	TRBJ2-2	.	TRBV29-1	TGCAGCGTTGTAGTTTTAGATTCGGCGACCGGGGAGCTGTTTTTT	CSVVVLDSATGELFF
.	TRBJ2-3	.	TRBV4-1	TGCGCCAGCAGCCCTCCAGTATCCACAGGTACGCAGTATTTT	CASSPPVSTGTQYF
.	TRBJ2-1	.	TRBV12-3/TRBV12-4	TGTGCCAGCAGAACGGGGGTACAGAATGAGCAGTTCTTC	CASRTGVQNEQFF
.	TRBJ2-1	TRBD2	TRBV20-1	TGCAGTGCAACCACTAGCGGATCTTACGATGAGCAGTTCTTC	CSATTSGSYDEQFF
.	TRBJ1-5	.	TRBV9	TGTGCCAGCAGCGCCCGGGGGCAAGCCCAGCCCCAGCATTTT	CASSARGQAQPQHF
.	TRBJ2-5	.	TRBV6-2/TRBV6-3	TGTGCCAGCAGTCTGAGGGCTCAATGGACCCAGTACTTC	CASSLRAQWTQYF
.	TRBJ1-2	TRBD1	TRBV10-3	TGTGCCATCAGTTTTGCAGGGGGCTCCAACTATGGCTACACCTTC	CAISFAGGSNYGYTF
.	TRBJ2-7	.	TRBV2	TGTGCCAGCAGTGATAACCGATTCTACGAGCAGTACTTC	CASSDNRFYEQYF
.	TRBJ2-1	TRBD2	TRBV19	TGTGCCAGTAGCGAGACTAGCGGGAGGATCGGTAATGAGCAGTTCTTC	CASSETSGRIGNEQFF
.	TRBJ2-2	.	TRBV4-3	TGCGCCGGCAGCCGCCCGGACCTGACCGGGGAGCTGTTTTTT	CAGSRPDLTGELFF
.	TRBJ2-7	.	TRBV27	TGTGCCAGCAGTTTATCCCTAGGGAAACAGCACGAGCAGTACTTC	CASSLSLGKQHEQYF
.	TRBJ2-5	TRBD2	TRBV20-1	TGCAGTGCTAGATCCTATAGCGGGAATGGGGAGACCCAGTACTTC	CSARSYSGNGETQYF
.	TRBJ1-5	TRBD1	TRBV9	TGTGCCAGCAGCGCGACAGGGTATGGGCAGCCCCAGCATTTT	CASSATGYGQPQHF
.	TRBJ1-5	.	TRBV7-2	TGTGCCAGCAACACCAGGGGACATAGCAATCAGCCCCAGCATTTT	CASNTRGHSNQPQHF
.	TRBJ2-1	TRBD2	TRBV29-1	TGCAGCGCGGCCGGGACTAGCGGGGTAAATGAGCAGTTCTTC	CSAAGTSGVNEQFF
.	TRBJ2-2	TRBD2	TRBV28	TGTGCCAGCAGACTGAGACTAGCGGGGAACACCGGGGAGCTGTTTTTT	CASRLRLAGNTGELFF
few	TRBJ2-3	TRBD2	TRBV4-1	TGCGCCAGCAGCCGAGGGACTAGAGAAGCGACAGATACGCAGTATTTT	CASSRGTREATDTQYF
.	TRBJ1-2	TRBD1	TRBV20-1	TGCAGTGCTAGAGATACAAGGGGACAGGGTCTACCCTATGGCTACACCTTC	CSARDTRGQGLPYGYTF
few	TRBJ2-5	TRBD2	TRBV12-3/TRBV12-4	TGTGCCAGCAGTCCGCCGTTGCAGACTAGCACGGAGACCCAGTACTTC	CASSPPLQTSTETQYF
many	TRBJ2-3	.	TRBV3-1	TGTGCCAGCAGCCAAGATAGGGTGGGCCTTGGAGCGCAGTATTTT	CASSQDRVGLGAQYF
.	TRBJ1-5	.	TRBV20-1	TGCAGTGCTAGAGAGGGGAATAGCAATCAGCCCCAGCATTTT	CSAREGNSNQPQHF
.	TRBJ2-3	.	TRBV24-1	TGTGCCACCAGTGAAGGACAGTCCACTAGCACAGATACGCAGTATTTT	CATSEGQSTSTDTQYF
.	TRBJ1-1	.	TRBV6-6	TGTGCCAGCAGTTACGGGGGTGCTGGGGAGGGGGTGACTGAAGCTTTCTTT	CASSYGGAGEGVTEAFF
once	TRBJ2-5	.	TRBV7-8	TGTGCGAGCGAAACCCGGGGCCAGGGGCAAGAGACCCAGTACTTC	CASETRGQGQETQYF
.	TRBJ1-1	TRBD1	TRBV29-1	TGCAGCGCCAAGGAGGGGGCCGTGAACACTGAAGCTTTCTTT	CSAKEGAVNTEAFF
.	TRBJ1-1	.	TRBV29-1	TGCAGCGTTGAATTGTGGACTGAAGCTTTCTTT	CSVELWTEAFF
.	TRBJ1-4	.	TRBV6-5	TGTGCCAGCAGTTACTCCACAGGGCCCCCTAATGAAAAACCGTTTTTT	CASSYSTGPPNEKPFF
.	TRBJ1-1	TRBD1	TRBV10-3	TGTGCCATCAGTCGGACAGGGGGCCTAAACACTGAAGCTTTCTTT	CAISRTGGLNTEAFF
.	TRBJ2-7	.	TRBV28	TGTGCCAGCAGTGATGTAAACAGGATATACTACGAGCAGTACTTC	CASSDVNRIYYEQYF
.	TRBJ2-1	TRBD1	TRBV6-2/TRBV6-3	TGTGCCAGCAGTGGGAACAGGGGCGGCTCCTGGGAGACCCAGTTCTTC	CASSGNRGGSWETQFF
.	TRBJ2-3	.	TRBV20-1	TGCAGTGCTAGTGTAGCGACGGGCACAGATACGCAGTATTTT	CSASVATGTDTQYF
once	TRBJ2-7	TRBD2	TRBV6-2/TRBV6-3	TGTGCCAGCAGAATGTTTGGGGGAGGGTCCTACGAGCAGTACTTC	CASRMFGGGSYEQYF
many	TRBJ2-3	.	TRBV28	TGTGCCAGCAGCACCCCCAGCACAGATACGCAGTATTTT	CASSTPSTDTQYF
.	TRBJ1-2	.	TRBV27	TGTGCCAGCAGCGCCGATGCTGGGGCTACTGGCTACACCTTC	CASSADAGATGYTF
.	TRBJ1-4	.	TRBV6-6	TGTGCCAGCAGTTGGCGGACGGCCGCTAATGAAAAACTGTTTTTT	CASSWRTAANEKLFF
.	TRBJ2-2	.	TRBV27	TGTGCCAGCAGCCCTCGCGGATACACCGGGGAGCTGTTTTTT	CASSPRGYTGELFF
.	TRBJ2-1	.	TRBV27	TGTGCCAGCAGTTTTTCTAGCGAGAGCAATGAGCAGTTCTTC	CASSFSSESNEQFF
.	TRBJ2-5	TRBD1	TRBV10-3	TGTGCCATCAGCTACAAAGCGTCGGGACAGGGGGCCCCGTACCAAGAGACCCAGTACTTC	CAISYKASGQGAPYQETQYF
.	TRBJ1-2	TRBD1	TRBV20-1	TGCAGTGCTCTCTCGGACAGGCTATATGGCTACACCTTC	CSALSDRLYGYTF
.	TRBJ2-5	.	TRBV7-6	TGTGCCAGCAGCTTTATTAATGTACAAGAGACCCAGTACTTC	CASSFINVQETQYF
.	TRBJ2-5	TRBD1	TRBV9	TGTGCCAGCAGCGCGACAGGGTACCAAGAGACCCAGTACTTC	CASSATGYQETQYF
.	TRBJ1-5	.	TRBV6-1	TGTGCCAGCAGTGAAAGTGGGACCAACAATCAGCCCCAGCATTTT	CASSESGTNNQPQHF
.	TRBJ2-7	.	TRBV28	TGTGCCAGTTTTTCCGGGTCAGACTACGAGCAGTACTTC	CASFSGSDYEQYF
many	TRBJ2-5	TRBD2	TRBV5-1	TGCGCCAGCAGCTCCGGACTAGCGGTCCAAGAGACCCAGTACTTC	CASSSGLAVQETQYF
.	TRBJ1-2	.	TRBV2	TGTGCCAGCAGTGATCCTAGGACCGACTATGGCTACACCTTC	CASSDPRTDYGYTF
.	TRBJ2-7	TRBD1	TRBV7-2	TGTGCCAGCAGCTTACTTCCGGGACAGGGAAACGAGCAGTACTTC	CASSLLPGQGNEQYF
.	TRBJ2-7	.	TRBV20-1	TGCAGTGCTGGCCGGGACTTTGACTACGAGCAGTACTTC	CSAGRDFDYEQYF